The 31 T cell receptor beta chains given below trace back to one sample, sequenced in a study of cytomegalovirus exposure and HLA in healthy donors. Vbeta (60) and Jbeta (13) primers were used in the PCR. Assay used: immunoSEQ multiplex PCR; TCRdb lists only in-frame clones, some missing. The table records more than 90,000 clones, under 70% of them present only once. The sample was PBMCs. The receptors derive from a man aged 25 to 40 in good health and CMV-seropositive.

The count of this clone is one. J is TRBJ1-2 and V is TRBV2; maybe TRBD1 (5 bases). The length of the CDR3 is 12 residues. V lost 8 bases to trimming and J lost 4 bases, with 11 bases between them. Germline CDR1 and CDR2: SNHLY and FYNNEI. The CDR3 nucleotides are TGTGCCAGCCGCCAGGGCCTCTATGGCTACACCTTC. It codes for CASRQGLYGYTF. The full variable domain, in which reference TRBV2 and TRBJ1-2 provide the parts outside the CDR3, is EPEVTQTPSHQVTQMGQEVILRCVPISNHLYFYWYRQILGQKVEFLVSFYNNEISEKSEIFDDQFSVERPDGSNFTLKIRSTKLEDSAMYFCASRQGLYGYTFGSGTRLTVV.

The CDR3 loop reads CASMQINEQYF. For the CDR3, the DNA is TGTGCCAGCATGCAGATCAACGAGCAGTACTTC. The chain couples TRBV2 to TRBJ2-7, with D hard to call. The CDR3 contains 11 residues. Germline-derived CDR1 and CDR2 are SNHLY and FYNNEI. V was trimmed by 7 bases and J by 5 bases, leaving 9 bases between them.

The genes are TRBV30 and TRBJ1-1; 10 nucleotides line up with TRBD1. CDR3 length: 12 residues. V lost 2 bases, J lost 13 bases, and 7 bases stayed unmatched. CDR1 is GTSNPN and CDR2 is SVGIG in the germline V gene (reference sequence). The CDR3: CAWSRGDRGRFF. The DNA for the CDR3 is TGTGCCTGGAGTCGCGGGGACAGGGGCCGTTTCTTT.

J is TRBJ2-7 and V is TRBV30; TRBD2 matches at 14 bases. With 0 bases clipped from V and 7 bases from J, the junction kept 8 bases outside the gene matches. The CDR3 runs 16 residues. Germline CDR1 is GTSNPN and CDR2 is SVGIG (reference sequence). CDR3 DNA sequence: TGTGCCTGGAGTGTACCGGGACTAGCGGGGGATTATGAGCAGTACTTC. Amino acid sequence: CAWSVPGLAGDYEQYF.

The V and J genes are TRBV11-2 and TRBJ2-7; 8 bases line up with TRBD2. Germline V gene sequence: CDR1 SGHAT, CDR2 FQNNGV. There are 16 residues in the CDR3. V lost 4 bases to trimming and J lost 0 bases; unmatched junction nucleotides: 8. In DNA form, the CDR3 reads TGTGCCAGCAGCTCAGACAGCGGGAGTGCCTCCTACGAGCAGTACGTC. Translating it yields CASSSDSGSASYEQYV.

This clone was observed a handful of times. This chain uses TRBV5-1 with TRBJ2-3; D possibly corresponds to TRBD1 (6 bases). The CDR3 is made up of 15 amino acids. CDR1 and CDR2 (germline): SGHRS, YFSETQ. With 4 bases removed from V and 0 bases from J, the gap between germline ends came to 12 bases. Here the CDR3 reads CASSPGTTSTDTQYF. In DNA, the CDR3 is TGCGCCAGCAGCCCGGGGACAACAAGCACAGATACGCAGTATTTT.

The chain has TRBV11-3 and TRBJ2-6; D unresolved. The CDR3 spans 18 residues. The V end lost 4 bases, the J end lost 0 bases, and 16 bases lay between the germline ends. CDR1 is SGHNT, CDR2 YENEEA, per germline. The CDR3 nucleotides are TGTGCCAGCAGCTCATCAAGTTTAACATACTCTGGGGCCAACGTCCTGACTTTC. This gives the protein CASSSSSLTYSGANVLTF.

This clone was seen a handful of times. V gene TRBV21-1 combines with J gene TRBJ1-1; the tabulated D call, TRBD1, remains unverified against the DNA. TRBV21-1 represents a pseudogene. This CDR3 region has 13 residues. CDR3 sequence: CASSIGQVPEAFF. CDR3 nucleotide sequence: TGTGCCAGCAGCATCGGACAGGTACCTGAAGCTTTCTTT.

The genes are TRBV10-3 and TRBJ1-6; weak D call: TRBD1 (5 bases). The V end was cut by 6 bases, the J end by 9 bases, with 15 bases between. The germline CDR1 and CDR2 sequences are ENHRY and SYGVKD. CDR3 length: 14 amino acids. This CDR3 reads CAISPDSVGSPLHF. The CDR3 coding sequence is TGTGCCATCAGCCCAGACAGTGTCGGTTCACCCCTCCACTTT.

This sequence joins TRBV27 and TRBJ2-5; possible D gene TRBD1, 5 bases. The tail of the sequence fits TRBJ2-7 better, so the J call may be wrong. The CDR3 extends over 14 amino acids. Germline V gene data show CDR1 as MNHEY and CDR2 as SMNVEV (reference sequence). CDR3 residues: CASSPDTHSYEQYF. The CDR3 bases are TGTGCCAGCAGCCCGGACACCCACTCCTACGAGCAGTACTTC.

The gene calls are TRBV30 and TRBJ2-2; 7 positions agree with TRBD1. Per the germline V gene, CDR1 is GTSNPN and CDR2 is SVGIG (reference sequence). The junction had 3 bases not matched to a gene; V was cut back by 6 bases and J by 2 bases. This CDR3 is built from 13 residues. CDR3 DNA: TGTGCCTGTTCAGGGGGAAACACCGGGGAGCTGTTTTTT. Its translation: CACSGGNTGELFF.

The V and J genes are TRBV27 and TRBJ1-3; TRBD1 is a possible D gene (5 bases). V was pared by 6 bases and J by 0 bases, with 9 bases between. This CDR3 comprises 14 residues. In germline, CDR1 is MNHEY, CDR2 SMNVEV (reference sequence). CDR3 loop: CASSQGFSGNTIYF. The CDR3 nucleotides are TGTGCCAGCAGCCAGGGCTTCTCTGGAAACACCATATATTTT.

The V and J genes are TRBV6-5 and TRBJ1-5, with 8 bases lining up with TRBD1. Trimming removed 5 bases from V and 5 bases from J; junction bases left unmatched: 8. Germline V lookup: CDR1 MNHEY, CDR2 SVGAGI. The CDR3 consists of 15 residues. CDR3 sequence: CASSPYRGSYQPQHF. CDR3 bases: TGTGCCAGCAGTCCTTACAGGGGGTCTTATCAGCCCCAGCATTTT.

V gene TRBV29-1 combines with J gene TRBJ2-1; 12 bases are a match to TRBD2. CDR1 and CDR2 from the germline V gene are SQVTM and ANQGSEA. V shed 7 bases and J 6 bases; nucleotides not matched to a gene: 7. The CDR3 totals 14 residues. CDR3 DNA sequence: TGCAGCGCATTGACTAGCGGGGGTTTCAATGAGCAGTTCTTC. Translation gives CSALTSGGFNEQFF.

The rearrangement uses TRBV5-8 and TRBJ1-4, with 10 positions matching TRBD1. The CDR3 consists of 14 residues. Germline V lookup: CDR1 SGHTS, CDR2 YDEGEE. V lost 4 bases, J lost 10 bases, and 7 bases stayed unmatched. The CDR3 nucleotides are TGTGCCAGCAGCGACGGACAGGGGGTGGCAAAACTGTTTTTT. Protein sequence: CASSDGQGVAKLFF.

The CDR3 protein is CASSQDIGSNQPQHF. DNA of the CDR3: TGTGCCAGCAGCCAGGACATTGGGAGCAATCAGCCCCAGCATTTT. V is TRBV5-4 and J is TRBJ1-5; D is perhaps TRBD1 (5 bases). V lost 4 bases and J 1 base, leaving 12 bases between the germline ends. The V gene's germline CDR1 is SGHNT and CDR2 YYREEE (reference sequence). The CDR3 extends over 15 amino acids.

V is TRBV4-1 and J is TRBJ2-3; possibly TRBD2 for D (5 bases). Germline CDR1 MGHRA, CDR2 YSYEKL. The V end was cut by 0 bases, the J end by 1 base, with 8 bases between. The CDR3 consists of 15 residues. The CDR3 is CASSQDGSGTDTQYF. The CDR3 DNA reads as TGCGCCAGCAGCCAAGATGGGAGCGGCACAGATACGCAGTATTTT.

The chain joins TRBV10-3 to TRBJ2-7; 11 bases match TRBD2. CDR1 is ENHRY, CDR2 SYGVKD, per germline. The CDR3 length is 14 residues. V dropped 10 bases and J dropped 2; count of bases not matched to a gene: 7. The CDR3 region has the DNA TGTGCCACCAAGACTAGCGGGGAAGCCTACGAGCAGTACTTC. It is translated as CATKTSGEAYEQYF.

V gene TRBV29-1 combines with J gene TRBJ2-1; 12 positions agree with TRBD2. CDR1 and CDR2 (germline): SQVTM, ANQGSEA. Trimming took 6 bases from V and 9 from J; bases not matched to a gene: 15. This CDR3 is built from 16 residues. CDR3 loop: CSVRIKLAGGRGEQFF. The CDR3 DNA reads as TGCAGCGTCCGGATCAAACTAGCGGGAGGCCGGGGTGAGCAGTTCTTC.

V gene TRBV7-8 combines with J gene TRBJ1-2; perhaps TRBD1 as D (6 bases). Germline V gives CDR1 SGHVS, CDR2 FQNEAQ. Trimming left V 3 bases short and J 4 bases short, with 12 bases between. There are 14 residues in the CDR3. For the CDR3, the DNA is TGTGCCAGCAGCTTTACAGGGTTAGGCTATGGCTACACCTTC. Its translation: CASSFTGLGYGYTF.

J is TRBJ1-4 and V is TRBV4-1, with TRBD1 identical over 9 bases. CDR3 length: 15 residues. With V trimmed by 0 bases and J by 5 bases, 1 base remained unmatched. The germline V gene has CDR1 MGHRA and CDR2 YSYEKL. In DNA form, the CDR3 reads TGCGCCAGCAGCCAAGATGGGACAGGGAATGAAAAACTGTTTTTT. Residues: CASSQDGTGNEKLFF.

V gene TRBV28 combines with J gene TRBJ2-7; TRBD2 is a possible D gene (5 bases). V was cut by 4 bases and J by 5 bases, with 18 bases left in between. Germline V gene data show CDR1 as MDHEN and CDR2 as SYDVKM. The CDR3 is 15 residues long. The CDR3 bases are TGTGCCAGCAGTTCTAGGGTGGGCCGGGATGACGAGCAGTACGTC. This gives the protein CASSSRVGRDDEQYV.

The chain combines TRBV11-3 with TRBJ2-5, with 8 bases fitting TRBD2. CDR1 is SGHNT, CDR2 YENEEA, per germline. The V segment lost 2 bases and the J segment 2 bases; nucleotides outside the gene matches: 4. The CDR3 is 15 residues long. The CDR3 DNA reads as TGTGCCAGCAGCTTAAGCGGGGGACTTCAAGAGACCCAGTACTTC. It encodes CASSLSGGLQETQYF.

V gene TRBV10-3 combines with J gene TRBJ1-4; TRBD1 aligns across 7 bases. This CDR3 is built from 16 residues. CDR1 is ENHRY and CDR2 is SYGVKD in the germline V gene. Germline trimming cut 6 bases from V and 4 bases from J; bases unmatched to any gene: 11. CDR3 protein: CAIRDNTGVGNEKLFF. The CDR3 bases are TGTGCCATCAGGGACAATACAGGGGTTGGTAATGAAAAACTGTTTTTT.

The chain carries TRBV10-3 and TRBJ2-2; D is perhaps TRBD1 (7 bases). The CDR3 runs to 17 residues. Germline V gene lookup returns CDR1 ENHRY and CDR2 SYGVKD. The germline V and J ends were trimmed by 7 bases and 7 bases, with 25 bases remaining between them. The chain's CDR3 is CAITGSTGRILGGELFF. CDR3 bases: TGTGCCATCACGGGGTCGACAGGGAGGATTCTGGGCGGGGAGCTGTTTTTT.

This clone came up a few times. The rearrangement links TRBV29-1 to TRBJ2-1, with 11 bases fitting TRBD2. V was pared by 4 bases and J by 15 bases, with 14 bases of the junction left unmatched. The germline V gene has CDR1 SQVTM and CDR2 ANQGSEA. The CDR3 runs 14 residues. CDR3 coding DNA: TGCAGCGTTGTCCGGACTAGCGGGCGTAGGGTTCCGTTCTTC. Protein: CSVVRTSGRRVPFF.

This clone was found a few times. The chain uses TRBV19 and TRBJ1-2, with 7 bases lining up with TRBD1. This CDR3 is built from 15 residues. The J segment lost 3 bases and the V segment lost 4 bases, leaving 8 bases of the junction unmatched. CDR1 and CDR2 (germline): LNHDA, SQIVND (reference sequence). CDR3 nucleotides: TGTGCCAGTAGTACCCAGGGGCAGGGGGACTATGGCTACACCTTC. It translates to CASSTQGQGDYGYTF.

This chain connects TRBV27 to TRBJ2-5, with 8 bases fitting TRBD1. V lost 4 bases to trimming and J lost 1 base; unmatched junction nucleotides: 2. Germline assignment: CDR1 MNHEY and CDR2 SMNVEV (reference sequence). This CDR3 comprises 14 residues. CDR3 sequence: CASSYGTGQETQYF. CDR3 in DNA: TGTGCCAGCAGTTACGGGACAGGCCAAGAGACCCAGTACTTC.

The chain carries TRBV6-1 and TRBJ2-7; TRBD2 might be the D (6 bases). This CDR3 is built from 12 residues. Germline loops: CDR1 MNHNS, CDR2 SASEGT. V lost 11 bases and J lost 5, with 16 bases in between. This chain's CDR3 is CAGSEGSDEQYF. Here the CDR3 DNA reads TGTGCCGGCTCGGAGGGATCAGACGAGCAGTACTTC.

This chain joins TRBV5-6 and TRBJ2-7; 10 bases match TRBD1. Germline CDR1 and CDR2: SGHDT and YYEEEE. The V gene end was trimmed by 0 bases and the J gene end by 2 bases; junction bases not matched to a gene: 2. The CDR3 is 15 residues long. The CDR3 spells CASSLAGQGAYEQYV. The CDR3 DNA is TGTGCCAGCAGCTTGGCCGGACAGGGGGCCTACGAGCAGTACGTC.

This clone was found a few times. This specimen includes other DNA sequences encoding the same CDR3. The V gene is TRBV11-3, the J gene TRBJ2-1; D may be TRBD2 (5 bases). CDR1 is SGHNT, CDR2 YENEEA, per germline. The CDR3 contains 15 residues. Trimming took 3 bases from V and 0 from J, leaving 9 bases between them. The chain's CDR3 is CASSLEASSYNEQFF. The CDR3 DNA follows: TGTGCCAGCAGCTTGGAGGCTAGCTCCTACAATGAGCAGTTCTTC.